This entry lists 8 T cell receptor beta chains sequenced from one sample in a study of shared clonotypes between healthy human individuals. Sequencing used immunoSEQ multiplex PCR; TCRdb keeps in-frame clones, though not all of them. There are about 470,000 clones in the sample; 79% occur only once, and approximately 13% lies in the top ten. Material: PBMCs. The receptors come from a woman aged 40 to 55 in good health. Some clones in this sample may be carry-over from other donors' samples.

This CDR3 reads CASSSDRGRANGYTF. CDR3 nucleotides: TGTGCCAGCAGCTCCGACAGGGGGCGCGCAAATGGCTACACCTTC. This chain joins TRBV6-5 and TRBJ1-2; the match to TRBD1 covers 10 bases. CDR1 is MNHEY, CDR2 SVGAGI, per germline. CDR3 length equals 15 residues. The V gene end was trimmed by 6 bases and the J gene end by 6 bases; junction bases not matched to a gene: 10.

This clone occurred once. This chain links TRBV28 with TRBJ2-7; 10 bases agree with TRBD2. V shed 10 bases and J 2 bases; nucleotides not matched to a gene: 2. Per germline, CDR1 MDHEN and CDR2 SYDVKM. The CDR3 covers 12 residues. The CDR3 nucleotides are TGTGCCATCAGCGGGAGGGCCTACGAGCAGTACTTC. Its protein is CAISGRAYEQYF. The whole variable domain, remainder taken from reference TRBV28 and TRBJ2-7, is DVKVTQSSRYLVKRTGEKVFLECVQDMDHENMFWYRQDPGLGLRLIYFSYDVKMKEKGDIPEGYSVSREKKERFSLILESASTNQTSMYLCAISGRAYEQYFGPGTRLTVT.

The V and J genes are TRBV18 and TRBJ2-3; 14 positions agree with TRBD2. V was clipped by 1 base and J by 5 bases; unmatched bases: 5. In germline, CDR1 is KGHSH, CDR2 LQKENI. CDR3 size: 17 residues. The CDR3 reads CASSPLGTSGSGDTQYF. Here the CDR3 DNA reads TGTGCCAGCTCACCACTCGGGACTAGCGGGAGTGGAGATACGCAGTATTTT.

The chain has TRBV2 and TRBJ2-3; 7 bases match TRBD1. The CDR3 is 14 amino acids. CDR1 is SNHLY and CDR2 is FYNNEI in the germline V gene. V gave up 4 bases and J gave up 6 bases; unmatched junction bases: 7. The CDR3 DNA sequence: TGTGCCAGCAGTGGGCCGACAGGGTTGGATACGCAGTATTTT. Translated: CASSGPTGLDTQYF.

This clone occurred a few times. This chain connects TRBV5-1 to TRBJ1-1; D call uncertain. The CDR3 has 13 residues. Germline CDR1 is SGHRS and CDR2 is YFSETQ. V dropped 4 bases and J dropped 3 bases, with 10 bases sitting between them. CDR3 sequence (DNA): TGCGCCAGCAGCGATTACAGATACACTGAAGCTTTCTTT. Protein sequence: CASSDYRYTEAFF. The variable domain in full, completed from reference TRBV5-1 and TRBJ1-1, reads KAGVTQTPRYLIKTRGQQVTLSCSPISGHRSVSWYQQTPGQGLQFLFEYFSETQRNKGNFPGRFSGRQFSNSRSEMNVSTLELGDSALYLCASSDYRYTEAFFGQGTRLTVV.

This chain joins TRBV10-3 and TRBJ2-5; TRBD2 is a possible D gene (6 bases). Germline V gene lookup returns CDR1 ENHRY and CDR2 SYGVKD. CDR3 length: 14 residues. Trimming removed 3 bases from V and 2 bases from J, with 10 bases in between. DNA for the CDR3: TGTGCCATCAGTGATGGGACTTCACAAGAGACCCAGTACTTC. This gives the protein CAISDGTSQETQYF.

This clone showed up just once. The V call is TRBV28, the J call TRBJ2-7, with 7 bases identical to TRBD1. V lost 3 bases to trimming and J lost 1 base; unmatched junction nucleotides: 6. Germline V CDR1 and CDR2: MDHEN, SYDVKM. There are 15 residues in the CDR3. The CDR3 is CASSFPGGASYEQYF. DNA for the CDR3: TGTGCCAGCAGTTTCCCAGGGGGAGCTTCCTACGAGCAGTACTTC. Combining the CDR3 with reference TRBV28 and TRBJ2-7 gives the whole variable domain DVKVTQSSRYLVKRTGEKVFLECVQDMDHENMFWYRQDPGLGLRLIYFSYDVKMKEKGDIPEGYSVSREKKERFSLILESASTNQTSMYLCASSFPGGASYEQYFGPGTRLTVT.

CDR3 amino acids: CASSLGTGLAGNYEQFF. The CDR3 nucleotides read TGTGCCAGCAGCTTAGGCACGGGACTAGCGGGTAATTATGAGCAGTTCTTC. The rearrangement uses TRBV7-3 and TRBJ2-1; 12 bases are a match to TRBD2. CDR1 SGHTA and CDR2 FQGTGA come from the germline V gene. CDR3 size: 17 residues. Trimming cost V 2 bases and J 8 bases; bases outside gene matches: 10. Full variable domain (rest looked up from reference TRBV7-3 and TRBJ2-1): GAGVSQTPSNKVTEKGKYVELRCDPISGHTALYWYRQSLGQGPEFLIYFQGTGAADDSGLPNDRFFAVRPEGSVSTLKIQRTERGDSAVYLCASSLGTGLAGNYEQFFGPGTRLTVL.